This T cell receptor beta chain was observed in a study of shared clonotypes between healthy human individuals. For the study at large: Three plates were used per donor for CD4 naive, three for CD4 memory, two for CD8 naive and one for CD8 memory.

With V trimmed by 2 bases and J by 10 bases, 8 bases remained unmatched. Germline CDR1 reads GTSNPN; CDR2 reads SVGIG (reference sequence). The CDR3 runs to 14 residues. As regards this clone: Its antigen is not identified.

Findings of the study overall: Sampling involved blood alone; tissue repertoires likely differ.

The deep-level immunoSEQ assay was used. Once extracted for a subset, genomic DNA was divided evenly among several immunoSEQ plates. Generated by immunoSEQ multiplex PCR, the TCRdb table keeps only in-frame clones and is missing some. The sample holds about 980,000 clones, approximately 80% seen once. V and J are TRBV30 and TRBJ1-6; 7 nucleotides agree with TRBD1. The receptor was isolated from a man aged 18 to 30 in good health. The source material was memory CD4+ T cells sorted from blood. The subset denotes: CD45RA-negative fraction. This CDR3 reads CAWSPRTGDSPLHF. The CDR3 DNA is TGTGCCTGGAGTCCGAGGACAGGAGACTCACCCCTCCACTTT.